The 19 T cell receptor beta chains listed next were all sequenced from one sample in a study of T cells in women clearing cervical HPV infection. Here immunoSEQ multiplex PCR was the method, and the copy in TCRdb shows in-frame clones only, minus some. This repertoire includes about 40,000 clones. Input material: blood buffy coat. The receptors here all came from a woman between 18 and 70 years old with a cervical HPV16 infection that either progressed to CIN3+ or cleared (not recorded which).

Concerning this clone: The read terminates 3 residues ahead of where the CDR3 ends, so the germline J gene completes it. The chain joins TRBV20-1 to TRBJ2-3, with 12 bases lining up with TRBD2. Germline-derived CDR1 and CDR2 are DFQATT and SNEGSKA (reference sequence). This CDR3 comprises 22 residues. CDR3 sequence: CSARARLNRLAGGLRLLETQYF. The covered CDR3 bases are TGCAGTGCTAGAGCCCGCCTCAATCGGCTAGCGGGAGGGCTTAGGTTGTTAGAGACG.

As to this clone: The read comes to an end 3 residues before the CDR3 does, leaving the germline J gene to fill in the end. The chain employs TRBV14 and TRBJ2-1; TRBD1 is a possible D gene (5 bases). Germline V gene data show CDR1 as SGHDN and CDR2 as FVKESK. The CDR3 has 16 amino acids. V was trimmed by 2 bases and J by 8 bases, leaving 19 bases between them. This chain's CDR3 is CASSQPSGLSMDEQFF. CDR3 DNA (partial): TGTGCCAGCAGCCAACCATCAGGGTTGTCGATGGATGAG.

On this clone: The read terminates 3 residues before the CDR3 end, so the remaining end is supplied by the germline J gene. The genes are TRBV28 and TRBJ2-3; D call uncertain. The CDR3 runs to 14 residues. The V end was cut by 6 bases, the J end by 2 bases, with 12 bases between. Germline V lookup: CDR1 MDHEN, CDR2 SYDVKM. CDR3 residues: CASRRAHHTDTQYF. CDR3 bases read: TGTGCCAGCAGGCGAGCTCATCACACAGATACG.

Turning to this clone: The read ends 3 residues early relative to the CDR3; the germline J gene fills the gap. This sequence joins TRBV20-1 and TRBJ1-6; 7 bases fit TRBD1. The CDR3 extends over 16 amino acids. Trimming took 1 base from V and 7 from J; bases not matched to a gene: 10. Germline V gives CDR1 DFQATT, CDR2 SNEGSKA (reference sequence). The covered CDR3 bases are TGCAGTGCTAGAGCTCCTCCCGGGACAGCCAATTCACCC. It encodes CSARAPPGTANSP. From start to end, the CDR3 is CSARAPPGTANSPLHF.

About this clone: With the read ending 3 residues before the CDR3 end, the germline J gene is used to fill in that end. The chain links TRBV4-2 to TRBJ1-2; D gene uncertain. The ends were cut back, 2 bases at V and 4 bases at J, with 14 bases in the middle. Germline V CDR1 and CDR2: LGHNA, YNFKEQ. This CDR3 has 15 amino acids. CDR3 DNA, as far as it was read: TGTGCCAGCAGCCAATATACTTCGACACTCTATGGC. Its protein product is CASSQYTSTLYG. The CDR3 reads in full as CASSQYTSTLYGYTF.

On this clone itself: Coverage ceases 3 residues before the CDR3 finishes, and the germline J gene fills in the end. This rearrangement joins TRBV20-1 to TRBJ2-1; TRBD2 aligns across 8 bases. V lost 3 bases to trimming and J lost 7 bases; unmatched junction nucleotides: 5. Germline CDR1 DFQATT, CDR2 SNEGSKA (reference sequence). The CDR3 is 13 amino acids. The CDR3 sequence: CSASIGGGNEQFF. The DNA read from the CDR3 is TGCAGTGCTAGCATCGGGGGGGGGAATGAG.

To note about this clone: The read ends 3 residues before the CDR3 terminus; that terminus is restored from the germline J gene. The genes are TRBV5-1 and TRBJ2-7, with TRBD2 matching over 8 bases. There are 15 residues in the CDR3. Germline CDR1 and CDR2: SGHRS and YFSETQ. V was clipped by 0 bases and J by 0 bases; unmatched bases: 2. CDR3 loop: CASSLEAGDSYEQYF. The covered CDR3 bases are TGCGCCAGCAGCTTGGAAGCGGGAGACTCCTACGAG.

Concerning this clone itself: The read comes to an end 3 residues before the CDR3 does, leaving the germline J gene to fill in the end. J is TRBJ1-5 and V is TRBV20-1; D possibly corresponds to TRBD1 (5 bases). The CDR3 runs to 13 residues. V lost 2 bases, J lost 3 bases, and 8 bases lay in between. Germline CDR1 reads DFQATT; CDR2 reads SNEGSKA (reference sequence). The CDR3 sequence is CSARLQDNQPQHF. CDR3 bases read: TGCAGTGCTAGATTACAGGACAATCAGCCC.

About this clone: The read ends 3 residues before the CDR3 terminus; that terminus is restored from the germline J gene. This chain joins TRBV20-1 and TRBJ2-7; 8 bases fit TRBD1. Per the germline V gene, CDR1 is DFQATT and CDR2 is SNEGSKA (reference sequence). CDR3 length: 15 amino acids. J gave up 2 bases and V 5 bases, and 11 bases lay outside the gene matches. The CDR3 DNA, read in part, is TGCAGTGCTCGCGACCGGGACAGGTTCGCCTACGAG. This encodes CSARDRDRFAYE. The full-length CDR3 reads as CSARDRDRFAYEQYF.

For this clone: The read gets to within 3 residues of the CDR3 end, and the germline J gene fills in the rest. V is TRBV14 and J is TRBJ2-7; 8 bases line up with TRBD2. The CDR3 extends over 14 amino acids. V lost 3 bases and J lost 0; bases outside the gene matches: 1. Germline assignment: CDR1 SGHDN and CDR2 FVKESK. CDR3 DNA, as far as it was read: TGTGCCAGCAGCCATGCGGGAGGCTCCTACGAG. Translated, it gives CASSHAGGSYE. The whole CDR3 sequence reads CASSHAGGSYEQYF. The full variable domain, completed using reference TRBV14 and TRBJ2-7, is EAGVTQFPSHSVIEKGQTVTLRCDPISGHDNLYWYRRVMGKEIKFLLHFVKESKQDESGMPNNRFLAERTGGTYSTLKVQPAELEDSGVYFCASSHAGGSYEQYFGPGTRLTVT.

The CDR3 bases that were read are TGTGCCAGCAGCTTAAGGGGACTAGCGGGGGGGCCCGACACCGGGGAG. This translates into CASSLRGLAGGPDTGE. The full CDR3 is CASSLRGLAGGPDTGELFF. V and J are TRBV7-3 and TRBJ2-2, with 16 bases fitting TRBD2. The missing CDR3 end, 3 residues past where the read stops, is filled in from the germline J gene. Germline V gives CDR1 SGHTA, CDR2 FQGTGA. The V segment lost 1 base and the J segment 3 bases; nucleotides outside the gene matches: 5. The CDR3 runs to 19 residues.

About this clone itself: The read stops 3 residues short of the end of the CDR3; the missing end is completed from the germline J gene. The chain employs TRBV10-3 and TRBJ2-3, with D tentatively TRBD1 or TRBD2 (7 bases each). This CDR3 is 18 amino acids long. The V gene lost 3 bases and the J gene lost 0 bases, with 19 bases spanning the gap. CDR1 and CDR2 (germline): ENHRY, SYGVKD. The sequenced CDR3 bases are TGTGCCATCAGTGAATGGGAGGGGGCCCCACTAAGCACAGATACG. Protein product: CAISEWEGAPLSTDT. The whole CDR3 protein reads CAISEWEGAPLSTDTQYF.

CDR3 region: CASSLPFSEQFF. The CDR3 DNA, read in part, is TGTGCCAGCAGCCTCCCCTTTAGTGAG. V gene TRBV5-6 combines with J gene TRBJ2-1; D gene unclear. The read comes to an end 3 residues before the CDR3 does, leaving the germline J gene to fill in the end. This CDR3 region has 12 residues. Trimming cost V 4 bases and J 9 bases, with 11 bases left between them. Per germline, CDR1 SGHDT and CDR2 YYEEEE.

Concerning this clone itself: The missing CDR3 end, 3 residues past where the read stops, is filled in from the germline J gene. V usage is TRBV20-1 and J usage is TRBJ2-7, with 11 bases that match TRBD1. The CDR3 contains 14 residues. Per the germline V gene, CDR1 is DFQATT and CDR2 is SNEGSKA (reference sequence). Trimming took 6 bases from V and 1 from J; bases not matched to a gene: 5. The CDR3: CSATGQGVSYEQYF. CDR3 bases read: TGCAGTGCCACGGGACAGGGGGTGTCCTACGAG.

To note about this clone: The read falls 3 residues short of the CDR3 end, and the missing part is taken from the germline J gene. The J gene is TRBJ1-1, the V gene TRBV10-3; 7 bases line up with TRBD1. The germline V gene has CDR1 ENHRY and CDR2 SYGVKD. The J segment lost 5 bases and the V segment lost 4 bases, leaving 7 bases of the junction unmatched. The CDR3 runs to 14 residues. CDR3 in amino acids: CAISGQGEETEAFF. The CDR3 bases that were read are TGTGCCATCAGTGGACAGGGCGAAGAGACTGAA.

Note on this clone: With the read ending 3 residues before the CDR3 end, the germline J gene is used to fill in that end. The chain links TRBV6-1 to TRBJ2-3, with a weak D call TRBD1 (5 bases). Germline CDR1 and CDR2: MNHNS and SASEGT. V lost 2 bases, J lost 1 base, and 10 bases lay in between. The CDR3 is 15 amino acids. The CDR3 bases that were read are TGTGCCAGCAGTGAACAGGGTATCCGCACAGATACG. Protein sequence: CASSEQGIRTDT. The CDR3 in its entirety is CASSEQGIRTDTQYF.

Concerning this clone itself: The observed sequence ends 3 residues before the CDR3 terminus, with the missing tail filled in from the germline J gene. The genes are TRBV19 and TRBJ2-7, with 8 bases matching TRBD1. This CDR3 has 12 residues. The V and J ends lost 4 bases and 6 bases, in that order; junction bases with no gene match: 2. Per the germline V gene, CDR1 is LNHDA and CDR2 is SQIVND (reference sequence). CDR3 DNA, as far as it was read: TGTGCCAGTAGTAGGACAGGGCGCGAG. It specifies CASSRTGRE. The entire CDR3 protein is CASSRTGREQYF.

The CDR3 DNA, read in part, is TGTGCCAGCGCGGGGGGGGGAACAAGCAATCAGCCG. It yields the protein CASAGGGTSNQP. The full CDR3 sequence reads CASAGGGTSNQPQYF. The rearrangement uses TRBV7-7 and TRBJ2-3; 9 nucleotides match TRBD2. The CDR3 end falls 3 residues outside the read, so it is completed with the germline J gene. The CDR3 is 15 residues long. The germline V gene encodes CDR1 SSHAT and CDR2 FNYEAQ (reference sequence).

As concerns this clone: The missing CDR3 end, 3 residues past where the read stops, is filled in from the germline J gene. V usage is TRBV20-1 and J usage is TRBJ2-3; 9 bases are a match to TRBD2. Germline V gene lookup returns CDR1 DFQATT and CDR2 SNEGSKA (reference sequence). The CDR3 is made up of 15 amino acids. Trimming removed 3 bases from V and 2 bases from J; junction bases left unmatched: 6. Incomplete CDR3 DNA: TGCAGTGCTAGGCGACTAGCGGTTTACACAGATACG. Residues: CSARRLAVYTDT. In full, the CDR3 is CSARRLAVYTDTQYF.